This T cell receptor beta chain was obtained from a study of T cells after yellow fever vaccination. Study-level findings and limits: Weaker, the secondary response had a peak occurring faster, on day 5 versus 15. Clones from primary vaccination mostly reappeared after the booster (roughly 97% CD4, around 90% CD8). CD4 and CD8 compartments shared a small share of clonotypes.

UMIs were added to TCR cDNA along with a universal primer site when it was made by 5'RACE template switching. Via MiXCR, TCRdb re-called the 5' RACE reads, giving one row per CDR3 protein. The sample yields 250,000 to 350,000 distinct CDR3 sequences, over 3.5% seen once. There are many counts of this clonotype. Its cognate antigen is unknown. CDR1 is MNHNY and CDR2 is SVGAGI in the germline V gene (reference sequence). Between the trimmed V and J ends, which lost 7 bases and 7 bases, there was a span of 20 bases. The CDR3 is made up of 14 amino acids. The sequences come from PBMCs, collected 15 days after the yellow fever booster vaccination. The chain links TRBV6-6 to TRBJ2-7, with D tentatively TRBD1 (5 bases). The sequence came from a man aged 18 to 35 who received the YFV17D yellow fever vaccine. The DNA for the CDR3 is TGTGCCAGCAAACAACCCGCAGGGTCGAAGGAGCAGTACGTC. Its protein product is CASKQPAGSKEQYV.